The clone carrying this T cell receptor beta chain was seen at least ten times. Its antigen is as yet unknown. The data derive from a study of response to subunit inactivated influenza vaccine. Study-wide findings and caveats: It was suggested by the authors that few new T cells are recruited by each seasonal influenza vaccination.

Using its own MiXCR run on the RT-PCR reads, TCRdb lists one record per CDR3 protein. The sample carries approximately 700,000 distinct CDR3 sequences, around 16% recorded once. In germline, CDR1 is SGHRS, CDR2 YFSETQ. The CDR3 is 14 amino acids. V lost 5 bases, J lost 0 bases, and 12 bases lay in between. The chain links TRBV5-1 to TRBJ2-7; D is unresolved. The sequenced sample was PBMCs from blood, obtained 12 days after vaccination. This clonotype was obtained from a man over 45 who received an inactivated influenza vaccine. The CDR3 bases are TGCGCCAGCAGGGATGTCGCTAACTCCTACGAGCAGTACTTC. It specifies CASRDVANSYEQYF.